This T cell receptor (beta chain) comes out of a study of T cells in Graves' hyperthyroidism and ophthalmopathy. To note about this clonotype: The antigen remains undetermined.

The TCR beta CDR3 regions underwent amplification using RNA transcripts as the source. In the first-round RT-PCR of the TCR CDR3, the HTBI primer set was used. MiXCR, run by TCRdb on the multiplex PCR reads, gives a single entry per CDR3 protein. Found here are approximately 400,000 distinct CDR3 sequences, 15% to 20% of them singletons; the top ten hold around 3.4%. Stability of Graves' hyperthyroidism was defined as absent ophthalmopathy progression within 18 months. CDR3 length equals 15 residues. CDR1 and CDR2 (germline): MNHEY, SVGAGI. V lost 7 bases, J lost 4 bases, and 19 bases lay in between. Broader study findings: Blood held most thyroid clonotypes expanded above 0.001 frequency. Ophthalmopathy was identified by the model a median approximately 6.9 months ahead of onset.

The TCR originated in a woman younger than 30 with Graves' hyperthyroidism. Sequencing was carried out using blood. The V call is TRBV6-5, the J call TRBJ1-1, with no clear D. The CDR3 loop is CASNIRVTAGTEAFF. In nucleotides, the CDR3 is TGTGCCAGCAATATTCGAGTAACGGCGGGCACTGAAGCTTTCTTT.